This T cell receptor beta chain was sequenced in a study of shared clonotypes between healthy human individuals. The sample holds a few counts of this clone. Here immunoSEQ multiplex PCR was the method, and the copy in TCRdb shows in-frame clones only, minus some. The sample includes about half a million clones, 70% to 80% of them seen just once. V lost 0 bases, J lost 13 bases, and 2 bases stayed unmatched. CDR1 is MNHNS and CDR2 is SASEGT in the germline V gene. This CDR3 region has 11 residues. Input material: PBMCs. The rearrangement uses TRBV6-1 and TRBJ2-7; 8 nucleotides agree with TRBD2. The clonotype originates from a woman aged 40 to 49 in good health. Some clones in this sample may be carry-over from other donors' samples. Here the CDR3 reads CASSEAGGAYF. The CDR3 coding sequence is TGTGCCAGCAGTGAAGCCGGGGGGGCCTACTTC.